These 17 T cell receptor beta chains came from one sample sequenced in a study of blood T cell repertoires in COVID-19. Using immunoSEQ multiplex PCR, the repertoire was profiled, and TCRdb retains in-frame clones only, with some absent. This table holds 40,000 to 60,000 clones, about 86% found once. What was sequenced was peripheral blood. The receptors come from an older man with active COVID-19.

This clone has more than one count but fewer than ten. This chain links TRBV27 with TRBJ2-2, with 8 bases identical to TRBD1. Germline assignment: CDR1 MNHEY and CDR2 SMNVEV (reference sequence). Unmatched junction bases numbered 10, after V lost 2 bases and J lost 5 bases. This CDR3 has 17 residues. The CDR3 sequence is CASSLRGQGARTGELFF. The CDR3 DNA reads as TGTGCCAGCAGTTTAAGAGGTCAGGGGGCGCGAACCGGGGAGCTGTTTTTT.

The V and J genes are TRBV6-2 or TRBV6-3 and TRBJ2-3, with TRBD2 identical over 9 bases. Germline V gives CDR1 MNHEY, CDR2 SVGEGT. V shed 5 bases and J 1 base; nucleotides not matched to a gene: 13. This CDR3 contains 18 residues. CDR3 in amino acids: CASSLLPIAGVGTDTQYF. Written as DNA, the CDR3 is TGTGCCAGCAGTCTTCTTCCTATAGCGGGAGTGGGCACAGATACGCAGTATTTT.

The genes are TRBV6-1 and TRBJ2-6, with no clear D. V was clipped by 3 bases and J by 0 bases, with 6 bases between them. This CDR3 contains 15 residues. Germline V CDR1 and CDR2: MNHNS, SASEGT. Here the CDR3 reads CASSDRHSGANVLTF. In nucleotides, the CDR3 is TGTGCCAGCAGTGACAGGCACTCTGGGGCCAACGTCCTGACTTTC.

The rearrangement joins TRBV5-1 to TRBJ1-2; D is uncertain. V was trimmed by 0 bases and J by 4 bases, leaving 16 bases between them. Germline V gene lookup returns CDR1 SGHRS and CDR2 YFSETQ. The CDR3 totals 16 residues. CDR3 loop: CASSLDGQLPTYGYTF. As DNA, the CDR3 is TGCGCCAGCAGCTTGGATGGGCAGTTGCCAACCTATGGCTACACCTTC.

This sequence joins TRBV7-3 and TRBJ1-3, with D possibly TRBD1 on 6 matching bases. The germline V gene has CDR1 SGHTA and CDR2 FQGTGA. Trimming removed 6 bases at V and 7 bases at J, with 13 bases between. The CDR3 runs to 13 residues. CDR3 amino acids: CASSFGQGNTIYF. In DNA form, the CDR3 reads TGTGCCAGCAGTTTTGGCCAGGGGAACACCATATATTTT.

The chain carries TRBV6-5 and TRBJ2-2; a possible D gene is TRBD2 (5 bases). Germline values: CDR1 MNHEY, CDR2 SVGAGI. CDR3 length: 15 amino acids. With 5 bases removed from V and 1 base from J, the gap between germline ends came to 11 bases. CDR3 in amino acids: CASSPTRGNTGELFF. CDR3 nucleotides: TGTGCCAGCAGTCCCACCCGGGGGAACACCGGGGAGCTGTTTTTT.

V and J are TRBV4-3 and TRBJ2-2; D not resolved. V was pared by 0 bases and J by 3 bases, with 5 bases between. Per the germline V gene, CDR1 is LGHNA and CDR2 is YSLEER. The CDR3 runs to 14 residues. In DNA, the CDR3 is TGCGCCAGCAGCCAAGACAGTTACACCGGGGAGCTGTTTTTT. Amino acid sequence: CASSQDSYTGELFF.

The rearrangement uses TRBV6-1 and TRBJ2-3, with 13 bases that match TRBD2. The germline CDR1 and CDR2 sequences are MNHNS and SASEGT. This CDR3 contains 17 residues. V dropped 4 bases and J dropped 8; count of bases not matched to a gene: 12. This CDR3 reads CASSGTSGSGKSGTQYF. The DNA for the CDR3 is TGTGCCAGCAGTGGGACTAGCGGGAGTGGTAAGAGTGGTACGCAGTATTTT.

This chain links TRBV7-9 with TRBJ1-4; 8 nucleotides line up with TRBD1. J gave up 8 bases and V 4 bases, and 6 bases lay outside the gene matches. From germline, CDR1 is SEHNR and CDR2 FQNEAQ (reference sequence). The CDR3 runs 14 residues. CDR3 protein: CASSSSGGGEKLFF. The CDR3 DNA follows: TGTGCCAGCAGCTCTTCAGGGGGCGGCGAAAAACTGTTTTTT.

The chain employs TRBV4-3 and TRBJ2-5; 8 bases agree with TRBD1. The CDR3 runs to 13 residues. Trimming removed 1 base from V and 5 bases from J; junction bases left unmatched: 0. Germline values: CDR1 LGHNA, CDR2 YSLEER. This CDR3 is CASSQGQGETQYF. DNA for the CDR3: TGCGCCAGCAGCCAAGGACAGGGGGAGACCCAGTACTTC.

The chain joins TRBV24-1 to TRBJ2-1; maybe TRBD2 (5 bases). Trimming left V 4 bases short and J 8 bases short, with 14 bases between. The CDR3 has 14 residues. Germline V gene lookup returns CDR1 KGHDR and CDR2 SFDVKD. CDR3 in DNA: TGTGCCACCAGTGAACCCGGACTGCTCGATGAGCAGTTCTTC. Amino acid sequence: CATSEPGLLDEQFF.

The chain links TRBV27 to TRBJ2-7; 14 nucleotides agree with TRBD2. The length of the CDR3 is 15 residues. The V and J ends lost 6 bases and 3 bases, in that order; junction bases with no gene match: 4. Germline V gene sequence: CDR1 MNHEY, CDR2 SMNVEV (reference sequence). DNA of the CDR3: TGTGCCAGCAGGATAGGACTAGCGGGAGGCTACGAGCAGTACTTC. Translation: CASRIGLAGGYEQYF.

This clone showed up just a few times. V is TRBV18 and J is TRBJ1-6; D not resolved. There are 13 residues in the CDR3. V was trimmed by 2 bases and J by 9 bases, leaving 8 bases between them. Germline V gene lookup returns CDR1 KGHSH and CDR2 LQKENI. The DNA of the CDR3 is TGTGCCAGCTCACCAGCGGAGCGTTCACCCCTCCACTTT. Its translation is CASSPAERSPLHF. The variable domain in full, completed from reference TRBV18 and TRBJ1-6, reads NAGVMQNPRHLVRRRGQEARLRCSPMKGHSHVYWYRQLPEEGLKFMVYLQKENIIDESGMPKERFSAEFPKEGPSILRIQQVVRGDSAAYFCASSPAERSPLHFGNGTRLTVT.

CDR3 in amino acids: CASNGRRDRGSPLHF. CDR3 DNA sequence: TGCGCCAGCAACGGGAGAAGGGATAGAGGATCACCCCTCCACTTT. The rearrangement uses TRBV4-1 and TRBJ1-6; the D is unclear. V lost 7 bases and J 10 bases, leaving 20 bases between the germline ends. This CDR3 is 15 amino acids long. CDR1 is MGHRA and CDR2 is YSYEKL in the germline V gene.

The chain is built from TRBV30 and TRBJ2-5, with 8 bases lining up with TRBD1. Looked up from germline, CDR1 is GTSNPN and CDR2 is SVGIG (reference sequence). CDR3 size: 12 residues. The CDR3 nucleotides are TGTGCGTTCGCGCAGGGGGCAAAGACCCAGTACTTC. It specifies CAFAQGAKTQYF.

The chain couples TRBV9 to TRBJ1-6; TRBD1 is a possible D gene (6 bases). In germline, CDR1 is SGDLS, CDR2 YYNGEE. The CDR3 has 14 amino acids. V lost 3 bases, J lost 7 bases, and 11 bases lay in between. In DNA, the CDR3 is TGTGCCAGCAGCGCGGACAGAGGAAATTCACCCCTCCACTTT. Its protein is CASSADRGNSPLHF.

The chain employs TRBV19 and TRBJ1-2, with 10 bases aligning to TRBD1. Trimming at V came to 1 base and at J to 4 bases, leaving 6 bases not matched to a gene. The CDR3 is 16 amino acids. Germline-derived CDR1 and CDR2 are LNHDA and SQIVND (reference sequence). CDR3 protein: CASSIAGGTGAYGYTF. DNA of the CDR3: TGTGCCAGTAGTATAGCCGGCGGGACAGGGGCCTATGGCTACACCTTC.